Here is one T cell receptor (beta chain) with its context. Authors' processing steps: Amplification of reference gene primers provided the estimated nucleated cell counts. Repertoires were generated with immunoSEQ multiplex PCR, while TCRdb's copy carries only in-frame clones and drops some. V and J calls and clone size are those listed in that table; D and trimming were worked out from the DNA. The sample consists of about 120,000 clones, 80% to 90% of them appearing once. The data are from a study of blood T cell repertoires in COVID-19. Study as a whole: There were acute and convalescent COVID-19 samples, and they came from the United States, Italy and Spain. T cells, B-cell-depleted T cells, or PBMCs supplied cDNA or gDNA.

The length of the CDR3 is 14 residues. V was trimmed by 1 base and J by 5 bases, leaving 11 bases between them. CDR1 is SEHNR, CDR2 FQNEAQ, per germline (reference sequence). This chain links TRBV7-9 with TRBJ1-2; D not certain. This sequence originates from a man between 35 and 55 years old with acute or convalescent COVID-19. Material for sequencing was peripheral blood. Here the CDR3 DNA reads TGTGCCAGCAGCTTAGACACTAACTCGTATGGCTACACCTTC. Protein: CASSLDTNSYGYTF.